The clone carrying this TCR beta chain was seen at least ten times. Its target is unknown. TCRdb re-analysed the reads in MiXCR, keeping a single row per CDR3 protein. The profile shows around 240,000 distinct CDR3 sequences, about 20% of them singletons. Germline V lookup: CDR1 WSHSY, CDR2 SAAADI. The CDR3 is 14 amino acids. Trimming shortened V by 3 bases and J by 1 base, and 9 bases separated the two germline ends. This specimen comes from a study of T cell repertoires in cytomegalovirus infection. Study in general: From public TCR beta signatures came an indication of both CMV infection and matching HLA type. Study observations and caveats: Cumulative frequency of public TCR beta families picked out carriers of CMV plus the relevant HLA. In two of eight donors, the top clonotype was HLA-C-restricted CMV-specific.

The sequenced material came from CD8+ T cells from PBMCs. This chain uses TRBV10-2 with TRBJ1-1; D uncertain. The TCR sequence derives from a human donor in good health (CMV status not recorded). Some clones in this sample may be carry-over from other donors' samples. In nucleotides, the CDR3 is TGCGCCAGCAGTGATGACCTATCGAACACTGAAGCTTTCTTT. It encodes CASSDDLSNTEAFF.